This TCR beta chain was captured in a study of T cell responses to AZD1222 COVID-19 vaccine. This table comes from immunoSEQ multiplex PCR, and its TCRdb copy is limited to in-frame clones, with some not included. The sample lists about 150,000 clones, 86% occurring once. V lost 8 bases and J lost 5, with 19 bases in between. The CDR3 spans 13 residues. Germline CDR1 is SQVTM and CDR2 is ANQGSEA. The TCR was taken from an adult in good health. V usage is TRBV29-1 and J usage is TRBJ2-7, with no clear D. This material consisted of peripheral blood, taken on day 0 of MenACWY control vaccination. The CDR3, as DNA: TGCAGCTCCTGGACGACCGACAATGACGAGCAGTACTTC. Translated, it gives CSSWTTDNDEQYF.